Many counts were recorded for the clone carrying this TCR beta chain. The sample carries other DNA sequences with the same CDR3. These data are taken from a study of metastatic and nonmetastatic thyroid tumors. With MiXCR, TCRdb called clones anew from the PCR reads. The data contain some 19,000 clones, around 26% of them singletons. All patients reached thyroid surgery having received no treatment beforehand. Losses at the gene ends were 5 bases for V and 6 bases for J; bases not matched to a gene: 5. Germline V gene sequence: CDR1 LGHNT, CDR2 FRNRAP. This CDR3 comprises 14 residues. The TCR sequence derives from a female donor with papillary thyroid cancer or a benign thyroid nodule (not recorded which). Some clones in this sample may be carry-over from other donors' samples. Specimen: tumor tissue. V and J are TRBV12-5 and TRBJ2-1; 9 bases fit TRBD2. CDR3 bases: TGTGCTAGTGGTAGCGGGGGGACAATCAATGAGCAGTTCTTC. It is translated as CASGSGGTINEQFF. Variable domain in full (rest from reference TRBV12-5 and TRBJ2-1): DARVTQTPRHKVTEMGQEVTMRCQPILGHNTVFWYRQTMMQGLELLAYFRNRAPLDDSGMPKDRFSAEMPDATLATLKIQPSEPRDSAVYFCASGSGGTINEQFFGPGTRLTVL.